This is a list of T cell receptor beta chains from one sample in a study of blood T cells in healthy people across ages. One entry per CDR3 protein results from TCRdb running MiXCR on the 5' RACE reads. Here the sample spans some 790,000 distinct CDR3 sequences, 29% being singletons. Specimen: blood. Source of these receptors: a woman of 80 years or more in good health. The conserved cysteine and the conserved F or W are not part of the CDR3 here. Fields, in order: V gene, CDR3 protein.

>TRBV12-3/TRBV12-4
ASSYAVITDTEY
>TRBV13
ASSPEGGAPYNEQF
>TRBV7-2
ASSANRGGDNEQF
>TRBV6-5
ASSYRAEYQETQY
>TRBV5-1
ASSLTGGLANEKLF
>TRBV15
ATSRRGVGTQY
>TRBV6-5
ASINRRANQETQY
>TRBV3-1
ASSPTGVTNTEAF
>TRBV7-2
ASSLWGAVVYNEQF
>TRBV6-2/TRBV6-3
ASIQGGSGANVLT
>TRBV15
ATSRERGQGYGYT
>TRBV3-1
ASSQTKNIQY
>TRBV27
ASSPPRGLSVKNIQY
>TRBV5-5
ASSVRDRANEQY
>TRBV10-3
AISRQGNLDTQY
>TRBV5-5
ASSSRPPHMNTEAF
>TRBV7-9
ASSPGLGGLEQY
>TRBV20-1
SARVRQGASYEQY
>TRBV4-2
ASSPGTGNEKLF
>TRBV13
ASSSILSDRELGSGANVLI
>TRBV7-9
ASSSSGSSETQY
>TRBV5-1
ASSLGQSYYGYT
>TRBV20-1
SANEPFLDGQY
>TRBV18
ASSPREVGGNEQF